This TCR beta chain was identified during a study of T cell responses to AZD1222 COVID-19 vaccine. V was clipped by 3 bases and J by 6 bases, with 11 bases between them. Germline assignment: CDR1 LNHDA and CDR2 SQIVND (reference sequence). The CDR3 covers 14 residues. Profiled with immunoSEQ multiplex PCR; TCRdb holds only in-frame clones, not every one. The table has some 130,000 clones, about 93% seen once; the top ten hold over 7.5%. The sample was peripheral blood, taken on day 0 of AZD1222 vaccination. This sequence joins TRBV19 and TRBJ2-2, with D perhaps TRBD2 (6 bases). The receptor was isolated from an adult in good health. The CDR3, as DNA: TGTGCCAGTAGTATCGGAGGGGCTTCCGGGGAGCTGTTTTTT. This encodes CASSIGGASGELFF.